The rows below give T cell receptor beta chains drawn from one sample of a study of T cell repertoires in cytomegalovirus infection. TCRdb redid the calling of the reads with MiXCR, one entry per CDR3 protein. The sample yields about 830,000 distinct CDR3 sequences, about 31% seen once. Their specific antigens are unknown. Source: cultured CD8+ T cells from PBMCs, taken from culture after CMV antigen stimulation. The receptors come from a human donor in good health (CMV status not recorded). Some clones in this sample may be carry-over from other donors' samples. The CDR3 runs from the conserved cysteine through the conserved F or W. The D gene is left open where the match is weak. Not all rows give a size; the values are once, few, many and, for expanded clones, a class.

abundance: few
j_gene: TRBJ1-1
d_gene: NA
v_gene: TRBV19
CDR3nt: TGTGCCAGTAGTATGGTTTCCAGGGTCCGCACTGAGGCTTTCTTT
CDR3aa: CASSMVSRVRTEAFF

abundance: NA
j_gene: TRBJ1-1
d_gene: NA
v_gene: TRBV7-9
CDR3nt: TGTGCCAGCAGCTCAAGGACGCAGGGGAGAGCTGAAGCTTTCTTT
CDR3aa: CASSSRTQGRAEAFF

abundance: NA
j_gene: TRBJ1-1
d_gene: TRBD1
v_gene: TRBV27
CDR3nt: TGTGCCAGCAGTCTCCGACAGGGTGGGGCTGAAGCTTTCTTT
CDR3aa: CASSLRQGGAEAFF

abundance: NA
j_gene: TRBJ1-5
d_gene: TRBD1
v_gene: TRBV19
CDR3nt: TGTGCCAGTAGTATAGTTCCAGGGGGTCATCAGCCCCAGCATTTT
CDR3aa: CASSIVPGGHQPQHF

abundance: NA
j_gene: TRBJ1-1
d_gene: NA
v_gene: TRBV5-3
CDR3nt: TGTGCCAGCAGCTCCGGGCCAATATATACCCCGGGACCGACCCCAATGAACACTGAAGCTTTCTTT
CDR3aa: CASSSGPIYTPGPTPMNTEAFF

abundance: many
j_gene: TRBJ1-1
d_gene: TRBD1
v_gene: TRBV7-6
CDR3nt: TGTGCCAGCAGCTTAGAGCACAGGGGGCCTGCTGAAGCTTTCTTT
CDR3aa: CASSLEHRGPAEAFF

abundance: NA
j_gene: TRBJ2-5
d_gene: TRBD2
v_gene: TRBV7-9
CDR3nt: TGTGCCAGCAGCCAACGTAGCGGGGGGGCTCCCATACAAGAGACCCAGTACTTC
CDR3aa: CASSQRSGGAPIQETQYF

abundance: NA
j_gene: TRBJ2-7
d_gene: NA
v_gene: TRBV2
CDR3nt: TGTGCCAGCATTACAGCCCGCTCCTACGAGCAGTACTTC
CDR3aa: CASITARSYEQYF

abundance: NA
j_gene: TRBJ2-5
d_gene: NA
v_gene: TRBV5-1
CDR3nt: TGCGCCAGCAGCTTGCGGGAGCCACACCAAGAGACCCAGTACTTC
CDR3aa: CASSLREPHQETQYF

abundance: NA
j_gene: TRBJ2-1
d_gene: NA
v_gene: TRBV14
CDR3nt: TGTGCCAGCAGCCTACAGCCATCGGCTGAGCAGTTCTTC
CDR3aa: CASSLQPSAEQFF

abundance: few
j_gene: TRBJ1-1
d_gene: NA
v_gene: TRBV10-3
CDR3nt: TGTGCCATCAGTGGCAAGGAGGACACTGAAGCTTTCTTT
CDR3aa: CAISGKEDTEAFF

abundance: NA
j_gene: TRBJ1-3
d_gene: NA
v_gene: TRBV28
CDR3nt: TGTGCCAGCAGTACCCGACAGACACGTTCACTATTGGGCACCATATATTTT
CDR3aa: CASSTRQTRSLLGTIYF

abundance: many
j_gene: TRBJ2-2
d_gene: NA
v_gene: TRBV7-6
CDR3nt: TGTGCCAGCAGCTTAGAATCCCAGTCTATCCACACCGGGGAGCTGTTTTTT
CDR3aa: CASSLESQSIHTGELFF

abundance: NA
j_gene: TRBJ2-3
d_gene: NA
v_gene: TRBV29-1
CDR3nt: TGCAGCGTTGTTTCATGGCAGGGGCAGTATTTT
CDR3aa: CSVVSWQGQYF

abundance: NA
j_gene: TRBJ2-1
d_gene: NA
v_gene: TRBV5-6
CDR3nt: TGTGCCAGCAGCTTAACAGGGTTAGACTACAATGAGCAGTTCTTC
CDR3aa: CASSLTGLDYNEQFF

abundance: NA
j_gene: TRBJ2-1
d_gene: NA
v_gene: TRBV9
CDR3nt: TGTGCCAGCAGCGTACGGGACCTAAACTACAATGAGCAGTTCTTC
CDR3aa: CASSVRDLNYNEQFF

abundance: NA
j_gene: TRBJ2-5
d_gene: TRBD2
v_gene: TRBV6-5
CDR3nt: TGTGCCAGCACCCTCGGGGGGGGGCGCGGGGAGACCCAGTACTTC
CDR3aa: CASTLGGGRGETQYF

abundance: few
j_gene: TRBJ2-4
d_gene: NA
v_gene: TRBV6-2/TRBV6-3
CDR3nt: TGTGCCAGCAGTTACTCCGGAGGACTGGCTAGAGACATTCAGTACTTC
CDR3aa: CASSYSGGLARDIQYF